This T cell receptor (beta chain) was obtained from a study of T cells after yellow fever vaccination. Germline values: CDR1 SGHRS, CDR2 YFSETQ. CDR3 length: 16 residues. The V end was cut by 5 bases, the J end by 3 bases, with 17 bases between. Each CDR3 protein is one row after TCRdb ran MiXCR on the 5' RACE reads. The table has 400,000 or so distinct CDR3 sequences, more than 5.5% seen once. The sample holds a few counts of this clonotype. As yet, its antigen is unknown. Points from the study as a whole: The secondary T-cell response peaked on day 5, not day 15, but was weaker. Subsequent booster samples again held most clones from primary vaccination (under 98% CD4, about 85% CD8). Only a small proportion of the clonotypes turned up in both the CD4 and the CD8 compartments, likely arising from convergent recombination.

This chain connects TRBV5-1 to TRBJ1-4; perhaps TRBD1 as D (6 bases). This clonotype was obtained from a man younger than 45 who received the YFV17D yellow fever vaccine. Here the sequenced sample was PBMCs, taken 5 days after the yellow fever booster vaccination. The CDR3 DNA sequence: TGCGCCAGCAGACTGGGACACACACGGGCTAATGAAAAACTGTTTTTT. Protein sequence: CASRLGHTRANEKLFF.